Below, 11 T cell receptor beta chains from the same sample are listed, as sequenced in a study of blood T cells in healthy people across ages. With a J-beta primer mix and a sample-barcoded 5' primer, a second PCR ran 7 to 11 cycles. One entry per CDR3 protein, called by TCRdb with MiXCR from the 5' RACE reads. The sample includes 580,000 or so distinct CDR3 sequences, around half of them seen just once. Source material: blood. These receptors originate from a man older than 75 in good health.

The V gene is TRBV5-4, the J gene TRBJ2-7; perhaps TRBD2 as D (6 bases). V lost 1 base and J 7 bases, leaving 18 bases between the germline ends. Germline values: CDR1 SGHNT, CDR2 YYREEE (reference sequence). The CDR3 totals 15 residues. CDR3: CASSLKAGSKDEQYF. The CDR3 DNA sequence: TGTGCCAGCAGCTTGAAAGCGGGTAGTAAGGATGAGCAGTACTTC.

This clonotype came up many times. V gene TRBV6-5 combines with J gene TRBJ2-3, with D tentatively TRBD2 (5 bases). The V end was cut by 0 bases, the J end by 4 bases, with 14 bases between. Germline loops: CDR1 MNHEY, CDR2 SVGAGI. The CDR3 runs 16 residues. In DNA, the CDR3 is TGTGCCAGCAGTTACTCAAGTAGGGCGGGTGCAGATACGCAGTATTTT. Translation: CASSYSSRAGADTQYF.

The chain is built from TRBV29-1 and TRBJ2-2; D unclear. Trimming cost V 3 bases and J 1 base, with 9 bases left between them. The CDR3 spans 14 residues. Germline V gene sequence: CDR1 SQVTM, CDR2 ANQGSEA. The chain's CDR3 is CSVDGALNTGELFF. In DNA form, the CDR3 reads TGCAGCGTTGATGGAGCGTTGAACACCGGGGAGCTGTTTTTT.

The chain carries TRBV3-1 and TRBJ2-3; perhaps TRBD2 as D (5 bases). The CDR3 spans 14 residues. Germline V gene data show CDR1 as LGHDT and CDR2 as YNNKEL (reference sequence). V was cut by 2 bases and J by 4 bases, with 10 bases left in between. The CDR3 is CASSQSLVADTQYF. The CDR3, as DNA: TGTGCCAGCAGCCAATCACTAGTAGCAGATACGCAGTATTTT.

V and J are TRBV29-1 and TRBJ1-4; 8 nucleotides line up with TRBD1. From germline, CDR1 is SQVTM and CDR2 ANQGSEA. The CDR3 consists of 13 residues. V was clipped by 5 bases and J by 7 bases; unmatched bases: 6. CDR3 in amino acids: CSVYDRGSEKLFF. In DNA, the CDR3 is TGCAGCGTTTACGACAGGGGTAGTGAAAAACTGTTTTTT. Filled out from reference TRBV29-1 and TRBJ1-4, the complete variable domain reads SAVISQKPSRDICQRGTSLTIQCQVDSQVTMMFWYRQQPGQSLTLIATANQGSEATYESGFVIDKFPISRPNLTFSTLTVSNMSPEDSSIYLCSVYDRGSEKLFFGSGTQLSVL.

A note on this clonotype: Given a much more abundant clone one base away, this may be a read error. The CDR3 sequence: CASSVREGAGEQYF. CDR3 DNA: TGTGCCAGCAGTGTCCGGGAGGGTGCGGGCGAGCAGTACTTC. V is TRBV27 and J is TRBJ2-5; 8 bases are a match to TRBD2. The last part of the DNA fits TRBJ2-7 better; the J call may be wrong. Germline CDR1 reads MNHEY; CDR2 reads SMNVEV (reference sequence). The CDR3 spans 14 residues.

Comments on this clonotype: One end of the junction is discordant with germline, which a read error may explain. The chain links TRBV20-1 to TRBJ2-1, with TRBD2 as a possible D gene (6 bases). There are 17 residues in the CDR3. CDR1 is DFQATT and CDR2 is SNEGSKA in the germline V gene (reference sequence). CDR3 region: CSAIKGKSGSRYNEQFF. The CDR3 DNA is TGCAGTGCTATAAAGGGGAAGAGCGGGTCTCGGTACAATGAGCAGTTTTTC.

This clonotype was picked up a small number of times. V gene TRBV29-1 combines with J gene TRBJ2-7; possibly TRBD1 for D (5 bases). V gave up 4 bases and J gave up 5 bases, with 9 bases separating them. The CDR3 length is 11 residues. From germline, CDR1 is SQVTM and CDR2 ANQGSEA. In DNA form, the CDR3 reads TGCAGCGTTGCCAGGGTCGACGAGCAGTACTTC. It encodes CSVARVDEQYF.

The chain joins TRBV25-1 to TRBJ1-6; D is undetermined. The CDR3 is 12 amino acids. In germline, CDR1 is MGHDK, CDR2 SYGVNS. The germline V and J ends were trimmed by 2 bases and 10 bases, with 6 bases remaining between them. CDR3 bases: TGTGCCAGCAGTGAAAAGGGATCACCCCTCCACTTT. The encoded protein is CASSEKGSPLHF.

For the CDR3, the DNA is TGCAGTGCTAGCGCAATACTAGCGGGCTTTTACAATGAGCAGTTCTTC. Translation gives CSASAILAGFYNEQFF. This rearrangement joins TRBV20-1 to TRBJ2-1, with TRBD2 matching over 9 bases. V lost 3 bases to trimming and J lost 4 bases; unmatched junction nucleotides: 10. CDR3 length: 16 amino acids. Germline loops: CDR1 DFQATT, CDR2 SNEGSKA (reference sequence).

The V call is TRBV20-1, the J call TRBJ1-4, with TRBD1 identical over 7 bases. With V trimmed by 6 bases and J by 7 bases, 11 bases remained unmatched. The CDR3 is 14 residues long. Looked up from germline, CDR1 is DFQATT and CDR2 is SNEGSKA (reference sequence). The CDR3 DNA reads TGCAGTGCCCACGGCGGGACAGTTGGTGAAAAACTGTTTTTT. Its translation is CSAHGGTVGEKLFF.